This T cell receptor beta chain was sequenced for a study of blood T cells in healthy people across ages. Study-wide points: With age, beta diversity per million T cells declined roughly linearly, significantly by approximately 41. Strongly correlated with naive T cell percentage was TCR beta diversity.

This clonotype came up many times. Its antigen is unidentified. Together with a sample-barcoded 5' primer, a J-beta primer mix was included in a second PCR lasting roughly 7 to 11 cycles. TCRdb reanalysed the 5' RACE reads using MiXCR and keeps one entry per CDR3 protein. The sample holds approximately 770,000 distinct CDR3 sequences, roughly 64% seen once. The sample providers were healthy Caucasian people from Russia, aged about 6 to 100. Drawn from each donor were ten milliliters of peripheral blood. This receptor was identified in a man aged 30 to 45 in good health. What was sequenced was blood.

The CDR3 protein is CASSDQVSGGGVYNEQFF. The DNA for the CDR3 is TGTGCCAGCAGTGACCAAGTGTCCGGCGGGGGGGTTTACAATGAGCAGTTCTTC. V usage is TRBV6-1 and J usage is TRBJ2-1; 9 bases map to TRBD2. Germline V lookup: CDR1 MNHNS, CDR2 SASEGT. This CDR3 is 18 amino acids long. The J segment lost 4 bases and the V segment lost 3 bases, leaving 13 bases of the junction unmatched.